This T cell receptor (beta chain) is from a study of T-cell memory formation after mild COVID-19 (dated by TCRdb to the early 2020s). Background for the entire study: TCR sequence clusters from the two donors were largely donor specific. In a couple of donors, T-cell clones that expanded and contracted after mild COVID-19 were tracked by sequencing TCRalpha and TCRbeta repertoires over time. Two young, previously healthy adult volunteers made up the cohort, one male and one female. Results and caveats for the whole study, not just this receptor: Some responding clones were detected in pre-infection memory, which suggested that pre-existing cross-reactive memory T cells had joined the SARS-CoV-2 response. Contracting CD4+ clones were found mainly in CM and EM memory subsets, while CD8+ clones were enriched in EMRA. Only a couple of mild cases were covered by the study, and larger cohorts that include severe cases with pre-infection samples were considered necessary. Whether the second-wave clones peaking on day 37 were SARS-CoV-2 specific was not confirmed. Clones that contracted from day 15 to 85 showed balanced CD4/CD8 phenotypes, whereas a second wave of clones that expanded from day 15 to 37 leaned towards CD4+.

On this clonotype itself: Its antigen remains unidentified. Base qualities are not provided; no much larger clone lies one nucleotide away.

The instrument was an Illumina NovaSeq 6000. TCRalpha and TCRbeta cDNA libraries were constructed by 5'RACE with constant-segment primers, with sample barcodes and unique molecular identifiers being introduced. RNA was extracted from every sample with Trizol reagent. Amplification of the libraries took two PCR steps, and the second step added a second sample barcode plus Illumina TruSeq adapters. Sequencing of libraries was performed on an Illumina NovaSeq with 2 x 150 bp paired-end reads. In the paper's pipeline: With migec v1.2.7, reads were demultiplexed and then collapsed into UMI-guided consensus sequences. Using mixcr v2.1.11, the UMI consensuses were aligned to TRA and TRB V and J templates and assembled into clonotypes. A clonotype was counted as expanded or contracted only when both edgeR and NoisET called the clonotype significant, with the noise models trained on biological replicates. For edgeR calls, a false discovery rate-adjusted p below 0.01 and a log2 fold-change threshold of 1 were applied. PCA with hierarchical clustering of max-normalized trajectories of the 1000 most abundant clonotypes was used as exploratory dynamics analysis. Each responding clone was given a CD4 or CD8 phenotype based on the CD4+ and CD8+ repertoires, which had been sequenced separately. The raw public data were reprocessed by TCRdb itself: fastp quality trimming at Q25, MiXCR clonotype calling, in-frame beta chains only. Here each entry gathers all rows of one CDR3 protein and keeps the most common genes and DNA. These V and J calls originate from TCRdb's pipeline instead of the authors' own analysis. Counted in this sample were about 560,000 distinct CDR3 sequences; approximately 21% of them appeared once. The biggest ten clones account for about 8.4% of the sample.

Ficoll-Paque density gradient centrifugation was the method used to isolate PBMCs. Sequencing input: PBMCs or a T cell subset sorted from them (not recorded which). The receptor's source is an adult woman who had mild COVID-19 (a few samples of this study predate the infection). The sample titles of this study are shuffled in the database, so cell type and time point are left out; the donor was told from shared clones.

The CDR3 loop reads CATQAGGLEQFF. The DNA is TGTGCCACCCAAGCGGGGGGGCTTGAGCAGTTCTTC. The V and J segments used are TRBV12-3 or TRBV12-4 and TRBJ2-1; 10 junctional bases match TRBD2. The CDR3 has 12 amino acids, counting the end cysteine and phenylalanine. CDR3 DNA is the only sequence kept; it has 36 bases, read in frame from the first base. After removal of 10 bases from V and 9 bases from J, the junction retains 6 bases not matched to a gene.